One sample yielded the 27 T cell receptor beta chains listed below, sequenced in a study of beta chain features in type 1 diabetes. The investigators reverse transcribed all of the isolated RNA, so they sequenced expressed TCRB transcripts. The data were produced by immunoSEQ multiplex PCR, yet TCRdb's version contains in-frame clones alone and is incomplete. The sample records around 500,000 clones, over 10% being singletons. Sequences were obtained from naive CD4+ T cells from blood. The receptor source for this set is a woman between 18 and 29 years old in good health.

The chain links TRBV2 to TRBJ2-3; D is unresolved. Looked up from germline, CDR1 is SNHLY and CDR2 is FYNNEI. V shed 7 bases and J shed 2 bases, with 10 bases lying between them. The length of the CDR3 is 13 residues. CDR3 DNA sequence: TGTGCCAGCAAAGCGAAGTTCACAGATACGCAGTATTTT. Amino acids: CASKAKFTDTQYF.

This clone was seen once. The V call is TRBV4-3, the J call TRBJ1-6; 8 bases match TRBD1. Trimming cost V 0 bases and J 7 bases; bases outside gene matches: 11. The CDR3 covers 18 residues. CDR1 LGHNA and CDR2 YSLEER come from the germline V gene. CDR3 nucleotides: TGCGCCAGCAGCCAAGAAGGTCCCCAGGGGGCAAAAAATTCACCCCTCCACTTT. It is translated as CASSQEGPQGAKNSPLHF.

The V and J genes are TRBV9 and TRBJ2-2; D may be TRBD1 (5 bases). The CDR3 consists of 13 residues. Trimming removed 2 bases from V and 4 bases from J, with 6 bases in between. Germline lookup yields CDR1 SGDLS and CDR2 YYNGEE. CDR3 in amino acids: CASSVDSTGELFF. In nucleotides, the CDR3 is TGTGCCAGCAGCGTCGACAGCACCGGGGAGCTGTTTTTT. Drawing the rest from reference TRBV9 and TRBJ2-2, the complete variable domain is DSGVTQTPKHLITATGQRVTLRCSPRSGDLSVYWYQQSLDQGLQFLIQYYNGEERAKGNILERFSAQQFPDLHSELNLSSLELGDSALYFCASSVDSTGELFFGEGSRLTVL.

V usage is TRBV7-9 and J usage is TRBJ2-6, with D uncertain. V was cut by 2 bases and J by 0 bases, with 11 bases left in between. The germline gives CDR1 SEHNR, CDR2 FQNEAQ (reference sequence). This CDR3 is 17 amino acids long. The CDR3 loop reads CASSLPPARSGANVLTF. Here the CDR3 DNA reads TGTGCCAGCAGCTTACCGCCAGCCCGCTCTGGGGCCAACGTCCTGACTTTC. The full variable domain, completed using reference TRBV7-9 and TRBJ2-6, is DTGVSQNPRHKITKRGQNVTFRCDPISEHNRLYWYRQTLGQGPEFLTYFQNEAQLEKSRLLSDRFSAERPKGSFSTLEIQRTEQGDSAMYLCASSLPPARSGANVLTFGAGSRLTVL.

J is TRBJ1-6 and V is TRBV18; 7 bases match TRBD1. CDR1 KGHSH and CDR2 LQKENI come from the germline V gene. After removal of 4 bases from V and 7 bases from J, the junction contained 7 bases not matched to a gene. The CDR3 has 15 amino acids. The CDR3 region is CASSRRTGDNSPLHF. The CDR3 nucleotides read TGTGCCAGCTCACGACGGACAGGAGACAATTCACCCCTCCACTTT.

This clone was seen only a few times. This chain joins TRBV4-3 and TRBJ2-7; the D is unclear. Deletions cut 1 base from V and 0 bases from J, with 7 bases between. The CDR3 is made up of 14 amino acids. Germline V lookup: CDR1 LGHNA, CDR2 YSLEER. CDR3 region: CASSQGRVSYEQYF. In DNA form, the CDR3 reads TGCGCCAGCAGCCAAGGTAGAGTCTCCTACGAGCAGTACTTC.

This clone appeared a single time. The chain joins TRBV6-4 to TRBJ2-3; 8 nucleotides agree with TRBD1. From germline, CDR1 is MRHNA and CDR2 SNTAGT. The CDR3 is made up of 13 amino acids. J gave up 8 bases and V 0 bases, and 1 base lay outside the gene matches. The CDR3 region is CASSDSGQGTQYF. CDR3 in DNA: TGTGCCAGCAGTGACTCCGGACAGGGTACGCAGTATTTT.

This clone appeared a few times. The J gene is TRBJ1-3, the V gene TRBV15; maybe TRBD1 (6 bases). Between the trimmed V and J ends, which lost 5 bases and 0 bases, there was a span of 11 bases. The germline V gene has CDR1 LNHNV and CDR2 YYDKDF (reference sequence). The CDR3 is made up of 15 amino acids. The CDR3 bases are TGTGCCACCAGCGTGGACAGATACTCTGGAAACACCATATATTTT. The encoded protein is CATSVDRYSGNTIYF.

This chain uses TRBV25-1 with TRBJ1-5; 7 nucleotides agree with TRBD1. This CDR3 region has 16 residues. J was trimmed by 0 bases and V by 1 base; bases with no gene match: 3. Germline V gene data show CDR1 as MGHDK and CDR2 as SYGVNS. In DNA form, the CDR3 reads TGTGCCAGCAGTGAATTCCGACAGGGTAGCAATCAGCCCCAGCATTTT. Residues: CASSEFRQGSNQPQHF.

This sequence joins TRBV7-2 and TRBJ2-7; D is unclear. Germline V CDR1 and CDR2: SGHTA, FQGNSA. V gave up 3 bases and J gave up 3 bases, with 9 bases separating them. This CDR3 comprises 13 residues. This CDR3 reads CASSFVDYYEQYF. The CDR3 coding sequence is TGTGCCAGCAGCTTCGTCGATTACTACGAGCAGTACTTC. Using reference TRBV7-2 and TRBJ2-7 for the parts outside the CDR3, the full variable domain is GAGVSQSPSNKVTEKGKDVELRCDPISGHTALYWYRQSLGQGLEFLIYFQGNSAPDKSGLPSDRFSAERTGGSVSTLTIQRTQQEDSAVYLCASSFVDYYEQYFGPGTRLTVT.

This clone occurred many times. The CDR3 sequence: CATSRDLGSGQFF. The CDR3 bases are TGTGCCACCAGCAGAGATTTGGGGAGTGGCCAGTTCTTC. This sequence joins TRBV15 and TRBJ2-1, with D tentatively TRBD2 (5 bases). V lost 0 bases, J lost 13 bases, and 13 bases lay in between. The CDR3 has 13 amino acids. CDR1 is LNHNV, CDR2 YYDKDF, per germline (reference sequence). Full variable domain (outside the CDR3, taken from reference TRBV15 and TRBJ2-1): DAMVIQNPRYQVTQFGKPVTLSCSQTLNHNVMYWYQQKSSQAPKLLFHYYDKDFNNEADTPDNFQSRRPNTSFCFLDIRSPGLGDTAMYLCATSRDLGSGQFFGPGTRLTVL.

V usage is TRBV10-3 and J usage is TRBJ2-1; 10 nucleotides match TRBD1. This CDR3 is built from 13 residues. The germline V gene has CDR1 ENHRY and CDR2 SYGVKD. With V trimmed by 4 bases and J by 6 bases, 0 bases remained unmatched. CDR3 DNA sequence: TGTGCCATCAGTGGGGACAGGGGCAATGAGCAGTTCTTC. This encodes CAISGDRGNEQFF.

This clone showed up just a few times. The chain recombines TRBV12-5 with TRBJ2-3; TRBD2 matches 8 bases. Germline lookup yields CDR1 LGHNT and CDR2 FRNRAP. With 6 bases clipped from V and 4 bases from J, the junction kept 6 bases outside the gene matches. The CDR3 spans 14 residues. The CDR3 protein is CASGSGSPPDTQYF. CDR3 DNA sequence: TGTGCTAGTGGCAGCGGGAGCCCCCCAGATACGCAGTATTTT.

Only a few counts were recorded for this clone. The V and J genes are TRBV2 and TRBJ1-1; no clear D. The V end was cut by 5 bases, the J end by 5 bases, with 12 bases between. The length of the CDR3 is 13 residues. Germline V CDR1 and CDR2: SNHLY, FYNNEI. In DNA form, the CDR3 reads TGTGCCAGCAGTCGGGAGCAGGAGACTGAAGCTTTCTTT. This sequence encodes CASSREQETEAFF.

V and J are TRBV10-2 and TRBJ2-2; no reliable D call. Trimming cost V 7 bases and J 4 bases, with 4 bases left between them. Germline-derived CDR1 and CDR2 are WSHSY and SAAADI. This CDR3 region has 11 residues. The CDR3 spells CASTGTGELFF. The CDR3 DNA reads as TGCGCCAGCACGGGCACCGGGGAGCTGTTTTTT.

CDR3 nucleotides: TGCGCCAGCAGCCAAGAACCGGGACGTGAGACCCAGTACTTC. Its protein product is CASSQEPGRETQYF. This rearrangement joins TRBV4-3 to TRBJ2-5; TRBD1 or TRBD2 may be the D gene (5 bases each). The CDR3 covers 14 residues. Trimming left V 0 bases short and J 5 bases short, with 10 bases between. CDR1 and CDR2 from the germline V gene are LGHNA and YSLEER.

This sequence joins TRBV7-6 and TRBJ2-5, with D maybe TRBD1 (5 bases). Per germline, CDR1 SGHVS and CDR2 FNYEAQ. The CDR3 runs to 13 residues. Trimming stripped 0 bases from V and 4 bases from J, with 6 bases between. Here the CDR3 DNA reads TGTGCCAGCAGCTTAGCAGGGGCAGAGACCCAGTACTTC. This sequence encodes CASSLAGAETQYF.

The CDR3 coding sequence is TGTGCCTGGAGTGCCAGCGGGACTAGCACAGATACGCAGTATTTT. Its translation: CAWSASGTSTDTQYF. The genes are TRBV30 and TRBJ2-3; 7 nucleotides line up with TRBD2. The germline V gene has CDR1 GTSNPN and CDR2 SVGIG (reference sequence). CDR3 length equals 15 residues. The J segment lost 0 bases and the V segment lost 1 base, leaving 4 bases of the junction unmatched.

This clone has more than one count but fewer than ten. The rearrangement uses TRBV7-9 and TRBJ2-2; D gene ambiguous. This CDR3 is 12 amino acids long. The germline V gene encodes CDR1 SEHNR and CDR2 FQNEAQ (reference sequence). V was trimmed by 4 bases and J by 3 bases, leaving 3 bases between them. Here the CDR3 reads CASSSDTGELFF. In nucleotides, the CDR3 is TGTGCCAGCAGCTCTGACACCGGGGAGCTGTTTTTT.

The V call is TRBV4-2, the J call TRBJ2-3; D may match TRBD1 or TRBD2 (5 bases each). Trimming stripped 4 bases from V and 6 bases from J, with 14 bases between. CDR3 length: 14 residues. The V gene's germline CDR1 is LGHNA and CDR2 YNFKEQ. This CDR3 reads CASSLPGWGDTQYF. The CDR3 DNA is TGTGCCAGCAGCCTCCCAGGATGGGGGGATACGCAGTATTTT.

In this sample, this clone turned up a few times. The J gene is TRBJ2-2, the V gene TRBV9, with D possibly TRBD1 on 5 matching bases. Trimming removed 3 bases at V and 6 bases at J, with 12 bases between. Germline V gene lookup returns CDR1 SGDLS and CDR2 YYNGEE. This CDR3 is built from 14 residues. CDR3 loop: CASSAQGSAGELFF. For the CDR3, the DNA is TGTGCCAGCAGCGCGCAGGGTTCCGCCGGGGAGCTGTTTTTT.

The rearrangement joins TRBV18 to TRBJ1-4, with D hard to call. Germline V gene data show CDR1 as KGHSH and CDR2 as LQKENI. V was clipped by 3 bases and J by 0 bases, with 2 bases between them. The length of the CDR3 is 13 residues. The CDR3 sequence is CASSPSTNEKLFF. DNA of the CDR3: TGTGCCAGCTCACCTTCAACTAATGAAAAACTGTTTTTT.

This clone was detected a few times. The J gene is TRBJ2-3, the V gene TRBV6-1, with 13 bases matching TRBD2. The ends lost 0 bases at V and 4 bases at J; junction bases unmatched: 7. Germline values: CDR1 MNHNS, CDR2 SASEGT. The CDR3 has 18 residues. As DNA, the CDR3 is TGTGCCAGCAGTGAAGCCGGCACTAGCGGGAGGGCGGCAGATACGCAGTATTTT. It translates to CASSEAGTSGRAADTQYF.

This clone was counted between two and nine times. The chain couples TRBV9 to TRBJ2-1, with 12 bases fitting TRBD2. With 0 bases clipped from V and 12 bases from J, the junction kept 4 bases outside the gene matches. CDR3 size: 14 residues. CDR1 is SGDLS, CDR2 YYNGEE, per germline. CDR3 protein: CASSVGTSGTGQFF. The CDR3 DNA follows: TGTGCCAGCAGCGTAGGGACTAGCGGGACGGGGCAGTTCTTC.

The chain recombines TRBV6-5 with TRBJ2-7; TRBD1 matches 8 bases. The V and J ends lost 3 bases and 3 bases, in that order; junction bases with no gene match: 1. Germline V gives CDR1 MNHEY, CDR2 SVGAGI. The CDR3 loop spans 13 amino acids. The CDR3 nucleotides are TGTGCCAGCAGTTATGACAGGGGCTACGAGCAGTACTTC. As protein: CASSYDRGYEQYF.

In this sample, this clone turned up a few times. The chain employs TRBV7-9 and TRBJ1-4, with a tentative D call TRBD1 (5 bases). V lost 1 base, J lost 8 bases, and 11 bases lay in between. Looked up from germline, CDR1 is SEHNR and CDR2 is FQNEAQ (reference sequence). This CDR3 has 14 amino acids. CDR3 amino acids: CASSLGAGNEKLFF. The CDR3 bases are TGTGCCAGCAGCTTAGGGGCAGGGAACGAAAAACTGTTTTTT.

This clone was seen more than once but under ten times. The gene calls are TRBV7-2 and TRBJ2-1, with 11 bases that match TRBD1. CDR1 is SGHTA, CDR2 FQGNSA, per germline. After removal of 5 bases from V and 9 bases from J, the junction contained 6 bases not matched to a gene. The CDR3 loop spans 14 amino acids. In DNA, the CDR3 is TGTGCCAGCAGCCCGGGACAGGGGGGAGGTGAGCAGTTCTTC. As protein: CASSPGQGGGEQFF. Full variable domain (rest looked up from reference TRBV7-2 and TRBJ2-1): GAGVSQSPSNKVTEKGKDVELRCDPISGHTALYWYRQSLGQGLEFLIYFQGNSAPDKSGLPSDRFSAERTGGSVSTLTIQRTQQEDSAVYLCASSPGQGGGEQFFGPGTRLTVL.